A single sample is the source of the 18 T cell receptor beta chains below, sequenced in a study of PD-1 blockade in classical Hodgkin lymphoma. Time point meaning: cycle 4 day 1 (C4D1), after 6 weeks of nivolumab. All the patients suffered relapse after autologous stem cell transplantation, and brentuximab vedotin exposure differed. Out of thawed PBMCs, magnetic negative selection purified CD4+ T cells. Using immunoSEQ multiplex PCR, the repertoire was profiled, and TCRdb retains in-frame clones only, with some absent. The sample lists approximately 9,000 clones; about 68% were seen once. The sequenced sample was CD4+ T cells from blood, obtained before the fourth cycle of nivolumab. These receptors came from a human donor with classical Hodgkin lymphoma.

The V gene is TRBV7-6, the J gene TRBJ1-5; D gene uncertain. Germline-derived CDR1 and CDR2 are SGHVS and FNYEAQ. There are 13 residues in the CDR3. The ends were cut back, 4 bases at V and 7 bases at J, with 11 bases in the middle. The CDR3 region is CASSYRHDQPQHF. The CDR3 DNA is TGTGCCAGCAGCTACCGACATGACCAGCCCCAGCATTTT.

The CDR3 reads CASSSPGGVDNYGYTF. In DNA, the CDR3 is TGTGCCAGCAGTTCTCCAGGGGGGGTCGATAACTATGGCTACACCTTC. J is TRBJ1-2 and V is TRBV2; 7 bases match TRBD1. CDR1 and CDR2 from the germline V gene are SNHLY and FYNNEI. The CDR3 loop spans 16 amino acids. Germline trimming cut 5 bases from V and 1 base from J; bases unmatched to any gene: 10.

The chain's CDR3 is CAWSRQHGEKLFF. CDR3 bases: TGTGCCTGGAGTAGGCAGCACGGGGAAAAACTGTTTTTT. The chain is built from TRBV30 and TRBJ1-4; D gene ambiguous. The length of the CDR3 is 13 residues. V gave up 2 bases and J gave up 8 bases, with 12 bases separating them. The V gene's germline CDR1 is GTSNPN and CDR2 SVGIG (reference sequence).

The chain uses TRBV7-9 and TRBJ2-1, with D possibly called TRBD1 or TRBD2 (6 bases each). Germline CDR1 reads SEHNR; CDR2 reads FQNEAQ (reference sequence). V lost 4 bases and J 12 bases, leaving 22 bases between the germline ends. This CDR3 contains 15 residues. CDR3 nucleotide sequence: TGTGCCAGCAGCTCCTACGGGGGCCTCAAAGTAGGGCAGTTCTTC. Amino acids: CASSSYGGLKVGQFF.

V gene TRBV7-2 combines with J gene TRBJ2-4, with D possibly matching TRBD2 (5 bases). Looked up from germline, CDR1 is SGHTA and CDR2 is FQGNSA. V was clipped by 1 base and J by 8 bases, with 12 bases between them. The CDR3 has 14 amino acids. The CDR3 reads CASSLVGPGDIQYF. DNA for the CDR3: TGTGCCAGCAGCTTAGTAGGCCCCGGGGACATTCAGTACTTC. The full variable domain, rest sourced from reference TRBV7-2 and TRBJ2-4, is GAGVSQSPSNKVTEKGKDVELRCDPISGHTALYWYRQSLGQGLEFLIYFQGNSAPDKSGLPSDRFSAERTGGSVSTLTIQRTQQEDSAVYLCASSLVGPGDIQYFGAGTRLSVL.

The genes are TRBV28 and TRBJ1-1; D is unresolved. CDR1 MDHEN and CDR2 SYDVKM come from the germline V gene. Trimming removed 7 bases from V and 4 bases from J, with 19 bases in between. This CDR3 contains 15 residues. Here the CDR3 DNA reads TGTGCCAGCATTGGCTACGAGGCTGGCGGCACTGAAGCTTTCTTT. It translates to CASIGYEAGGTEAFF.

This chain uses TRBV5-8 with TRBJ1-1; 9 nucleotides match TRBD1. V shed 4 bases, J shed 0 bases, and the junction held 7 bases outside the gene matches. This CDR3 is 16 amino acids long. Germline V gene lookup returns CDR1 SGHTS and CDR2 YDEGEE. In DNA, the CDR3 is TGTGCCAGCAGCGTTTGGACAGGGGCCGTGAACACTGAAGCTTTCTTT. The encoded protein is CASSVWTGAVNTEAFF.

CDR3 protein: CASSPRTDYGYTF. The CDR3 DNA sequence: TGTGCCAGCAGCCCCAGGACCGACTATGGCTACACCTTC. The chain recombines TRBV2 with TRBJ1-2; D is uncertain. The germline V and J ends were trimmed by 6 bases and 3 bases, with 11 bases remaining between them. The germline V gene encodes CDR1 SNHLY and CDR2 FYNNEI. This CDR3 has 13 residues.

The genes are TRBV7-9 and TRBJ1-5; possibly TRBD1 for D (5 bases). V lost 0 bases to trimming and J lost 9 bases, with 15 bases between them. The germline V gene has CDR1 SEHNR and CDR2 FQNEAQ (reference sequence). The CDR3 has 15 amino acids. CDR3 sequence reads: CASSLARDDLGPQHF. In DNA form, the CDR3 reads TGTGCCAGCAGCTTAGCGCGGGACGACCTAGGGCCCCAGCATTTT.

J is TRBJ2-6 and V is TRBV28, with 7 bases that match TRBD1. The CDR3 covers 15 residues. Germline assignment: CDR1 MDHEN and CDR2 SYDVKM. Trimming cost V 9 bases and J 0 bases; bases outside gene matches: 5. The CDR3 spells CARTGQFSGANVLTF. In DNA form, the CDR3 reads TGTGCCAGAACGGGACAGTTCTCTGGGGCCAACGTCCTGACTTTC.

The rearrangement uses TRBV4-2 and TRBJ2-3; 9 positions agree with TRBD2. Germline lookup yields CDR1 LGHNA and CDR2 YNFKEQ. V gave up 0 bases and J gave up 6 bases; unmatched junction bases: 13. The CDR3 covers 18 residues. CDR3 amino acids: CASSQDPSLAGSRDTQYF. CDR3 in DNA: TGTGCCAGCAGCCAAGATCCTTCCCTAGCGGGGTCCCGGGATACGCAGTATTTT.

This clone was counted between two and nine times. The genes are TRBV29-1 and TRBJ1-2; 11 bases map to TRBD1. V lost 6 bases, J lost 8 bases, and 8 bases stayed unmatched. This CDR3 is built from 13 residues. The germline V gene has CDR1 SQVTM and CDR2 ANQGSEA. The CDR3 loop is CSVPEWDRGGYTF. DNA of the CDR3: TGCAGCGTGCCTGAGTGGGACAGGGGGGGCTACACCTTC. The whole variable domain, filled in from reference TRBV29-1 and TRBJ1-2, reads SAVISQKPSRDICQRGTSLTIQCQVDSQVTMMFWYRQQPGQSLTLIATANQGSEATYESGFVIDKFPISRPNLTFSTLTVSNMSPEDSSIYLCSVPEWDRGGYTFGSGTRLTVV.

The rearrangement links TRBV7-9 to TRBJ1-1; D gene ambiguous. This CDR3 spans 16 amino acids. Trimming took 7 bases from V and 4 from J, leaving 22 bases between them. The germline V gene has CDR1 SEHNR and CDR2 FQNEAQ (reference sequence). Here the CDR3 reads CASTLLPGNPGTEAFF. DNA for the CDR3: TGTGCCAGCACCTTGCTCCCTGGGAATCCGGGCACTGAAGCTTTCTTT.

The gene calls are TRBV2 and TRBJ1-2; D is unclear. The V gene lost 5 bases and the J gene lost 5 bases, with 12 bases spanning the gap. The CDR3 totals 13 residues. Germline CDR1 and CDR2: SNHLY and FYNNEI. CDR3 sequence reads: CASSTGIRYGYTF. As DNA, the CDR3 is TGTGCCAGCAGTACCGGGATCCGTTATGGCTACACCTTC.

The V call is TRBV4-3, the J call TRBJ1-2, with D maybe TRBD1 (5 bases). The CDR3 has 15 residues. Trimming shortened V by 1 base and J by 5 bases, and 14 bases separated the two germline ends. In germline, CDR1 is LGHNA, CDR2 YSLEER. CDR3 residues: CASSQALGTEYGYTF. In nucleotides, the CDR3 is TGCGCCAGCAGCCAAGCGCTAGGGACGGAATATGGCTACACCTTC.

The chain combines TRBV2 with TRBJ2-5; D remains ambiguous. CDR1 is SNHLY, CDR2 FYNNEI, per germline. CDR3 size: 13 residues. Trimming removed 2 bases at V and 7 bases at J, with 11 bases between. The CDR3 loop is CASSEPFRVTQYF. DNA of the CDR3: TGTGCCAGCAGTGAACCCTTCCGGGTGACCCAGTACTTC.

This clone was counted only a few times. Here the CDR3 DNA reads TGCGCCAGCAGCTGGGGGACCGCCCTTAGCGAGACCCAGTACTTC. Translated, it gives CASSWGTALSETQYF. The J gene is TRBJ2-5, the V gene TRBV5-1, with D perhaps matching TRBD1 or TRBD2 (5 bases each). The CDR3 is made up of 15 amino acids. Germline V gives CDR1 SGHRS, CDR2 YFSETQ. The V end lost 3 bases, the J end lost 5 bases, and 17 bases lay between the germline ends.

This clone appeared once. V is TRBV5-4 and J is TRBJ2-3; 9 positions agree with TRBD1. The CDR3 has 14 amino acids. CDR1 and CDR2 (germline): SGHNT, YYREEE (reference sequence). The J segment lost 2 bases and the V segment lost 3 bases, leaving 1 base of the junction unmatched. CDR3 nucleotides: TGTGCCAGCAGCTGGACAGGGGTCACAGATACGCAGTATTTT. It yields the protein CASSWTGVTDTQYF.